This entry features one TCR beta chain sequence. These data come from a study of regulatory T cells in long-lasting Graves disease. Germline CDR1 is SQVTM and CDR2 is ANQGSEA. Trimming took off 5 bases at V and 1 base at J, with 11 bases between the two ends. The CDR3 contains 13 residues. CDR3 regions were amplified by Arm-PCR using iRepertoire HTBI primers to build TCR beta libraries. MiXCR, run by TCRdb on the multiplex PCR reads, gives a single entry per CDR3 protein. The table lists under 500,000 distinct CDR3 sequences, about 20% of them singletons. Time point of the sample: persistent/refractory GD, antithyroid drugs over 5 years with positive TRAb. From RNA extracted from PBMCs, the TCR library was made.

This TCR came from a female donor with Graves disease. The sample consisted of peripheral blood mononuclear cells (PBMCs), taken when the disease was refractory, from a patient treated with antithyroid drugs. The chain carries TRBV29-1 and TRBJ1-1; no clear D. The CDR3 sequence: CSVRDTSNTEAFF. For the CDR3, the DNA is TGCAGCGTTAGAGACACTTCGAACACTGAAGCTTTCTTT.